This T cell receptor (beta chain) was observed in a study of blood T cells in healthy people across ages. The study, taken as a whole, reports: TCR beta diversity, measured per million T cells, fell in a roughly linear way with age.

Healthy Russian Caucasian donors spanned ages about 6 to 100 years. On this clonotype: Its specificity is not known.

V lost 3 bases to trimming and J lost 7 bases; unmatched junction nucleotides: 4. CDR1 is LGHDT and CDR2 is YNNKEL in the germline V gene (reference sequence). This CDR3 contains 15 residues. Through a sample-barcoded 5' primer and a J-beta primer mix, a second PCR was run for roughly 6 to 12 cycles. Each cDNA molecule was tagged by a template-switch adaptor that had 12 random nucleotides. MiXCR was run by TCRdb on the 5' RACE reads, yielding one entry per CDR3 protein. The sample contains about 1.8 million distinct CDR3 sequences, around 48% of which appear only once. The receptor was isolated from a woman between 35 and 50 years old in good health. Sequences were obtained from blood. The V and J genes are TRBV3-1 and TRBJ1-6, with 9 bases lining up with TRBD1. The CDR3 DNA follows: TGTGCCAGCAGCCAGTGGGACAGGGTAAATTCACCCCTCCACTTT. As protein: CASSQWDRVNSPLHF.